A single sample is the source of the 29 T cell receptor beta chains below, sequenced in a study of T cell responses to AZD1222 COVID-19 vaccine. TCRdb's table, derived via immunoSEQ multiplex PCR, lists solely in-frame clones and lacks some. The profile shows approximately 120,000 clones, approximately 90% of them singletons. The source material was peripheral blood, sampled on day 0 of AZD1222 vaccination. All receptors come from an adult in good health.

In nucleotides, the CDR3 is TGTGCCAGCAGCCCACAGGGAAAGGGGGTAGATGAGCAGTTCTTC. This codes for CASSPQGKGVDEQFF. The chain recombines TRBV7-3 with TRBJ2-1, with a weak D call TRBD1 (6 bases). V was clipped by 5 bases and J by 8 bases, with 19 bases between them. Germline lookup yields CDR1 SGHTA and CDR2 FQGTGA. This CDR3 is built from 15 residues. The full variable domain, completed using reference TRBV7-3 and TRBJ2-1, is GAGVSQTPSNKVTEKGKYVELRCDPISGHTALYWYRQSLGQGPEFLIYFQGTGAADDSGLPNDRFFAVRPEGSVSTLKIQRTERGDSAVYLCASSPQGKGVDEQFFGPGTRLTVL.

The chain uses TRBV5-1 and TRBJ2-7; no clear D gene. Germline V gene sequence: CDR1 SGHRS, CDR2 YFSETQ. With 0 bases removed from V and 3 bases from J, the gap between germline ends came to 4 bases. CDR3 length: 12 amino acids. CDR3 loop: CASSLGNYEQYF. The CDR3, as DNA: TGCGCCAGCAGCTTGGGGAACTACGAGCAGTACTTC.

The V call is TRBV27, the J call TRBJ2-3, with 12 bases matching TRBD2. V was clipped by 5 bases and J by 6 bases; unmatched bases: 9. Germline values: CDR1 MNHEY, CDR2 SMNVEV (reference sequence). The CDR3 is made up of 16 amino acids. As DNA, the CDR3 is TGTGCCAGCAGTCCACGACTAGCGGGAGATAGGGATACGCAGTATTTT. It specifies CASSPRLAGDRDTQYF.

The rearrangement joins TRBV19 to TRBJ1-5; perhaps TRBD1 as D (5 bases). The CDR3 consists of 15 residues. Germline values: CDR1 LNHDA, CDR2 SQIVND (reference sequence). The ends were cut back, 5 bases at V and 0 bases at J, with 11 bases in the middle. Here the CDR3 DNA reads TGTGCCAGTAGTTTCAGGGTTTATAGCAATCAGCCCCAGCATTTT. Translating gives CASSFRVYSNQPQHF.

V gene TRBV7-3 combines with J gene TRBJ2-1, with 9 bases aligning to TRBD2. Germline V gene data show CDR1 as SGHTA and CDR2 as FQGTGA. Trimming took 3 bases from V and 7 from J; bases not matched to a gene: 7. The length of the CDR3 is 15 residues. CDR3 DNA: TGTGCCAGCAGCTTTGGAGGGACTAGCCGAAATGAGCAGTTCTTC. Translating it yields CASSFGGTSRNEQFF.

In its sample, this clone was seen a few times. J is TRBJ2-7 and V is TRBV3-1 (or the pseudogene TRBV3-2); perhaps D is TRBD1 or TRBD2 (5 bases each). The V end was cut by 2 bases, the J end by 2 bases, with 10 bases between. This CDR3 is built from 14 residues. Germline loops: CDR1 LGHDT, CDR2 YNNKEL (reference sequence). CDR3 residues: CASSQWDGTYEQYF. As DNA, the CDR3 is TGTGCCAGCAGCCAATGGGACGGTACCTACGAGCAGTACTTC.

CDR3 in amino acids: CASSEGRGMYSPLHF. The CDR3 DNA reads TGTGCCAGTAGTGAGGGACGGGGAATGTATTCACCCCTCCACTTT. This sequence joins TRBV19 and TRBJ1-6, with D tentatively TRBD1 (5 bases). The CDR3 runs 15 residues. CDR1 is LNHDA, CDR2 SQIVND, per germline (reference sequence). V was shortened by 5 bases and J by 8 bases, with 16 bases between the two germline ends.

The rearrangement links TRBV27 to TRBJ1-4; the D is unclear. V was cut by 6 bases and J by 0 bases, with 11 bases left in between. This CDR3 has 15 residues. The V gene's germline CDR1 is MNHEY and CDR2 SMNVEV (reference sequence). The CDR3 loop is CASRSSRATNEKLFF. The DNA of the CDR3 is TGTGCCAGCAGATCCTCCAGAGCAACTAATGAAAAACTGTTTTTT.

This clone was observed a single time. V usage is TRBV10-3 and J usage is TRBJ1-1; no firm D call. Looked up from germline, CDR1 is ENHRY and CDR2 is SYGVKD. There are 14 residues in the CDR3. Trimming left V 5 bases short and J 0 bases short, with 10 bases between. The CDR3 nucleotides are TGTGCCATCAGTCGGGCCCTAATGAACACTGAAGCTTTCTTT. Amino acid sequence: CAISRALMNTEAFF.

CDR3 loop: CAWSRSGAPGNTIYF. The CDR3 DNA follows: TGTGCCTGGAGCCGCTCAGGGGCCCCTGGAAACACCATATATTTT. The chain uses TRBV30 and TRBJ1-3, with TRBD1 as a possible D gene (6 bases). This CDR3 region has 15 residues. Germline V gives CDR1 GTSNPN, CDR2 SVGIG (reference sequence). V dropped 3 bases and J dropped 2 bases, with 14 bases sitting between them.

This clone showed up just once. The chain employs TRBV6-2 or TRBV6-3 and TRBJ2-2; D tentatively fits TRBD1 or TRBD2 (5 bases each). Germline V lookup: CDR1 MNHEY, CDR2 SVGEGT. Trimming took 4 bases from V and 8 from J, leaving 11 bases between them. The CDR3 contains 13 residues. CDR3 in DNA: TGTGCCAGCAGTTTTGGGGGACCTGGGGAGCTGTTTTTT. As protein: CASSFGGPGELFF.

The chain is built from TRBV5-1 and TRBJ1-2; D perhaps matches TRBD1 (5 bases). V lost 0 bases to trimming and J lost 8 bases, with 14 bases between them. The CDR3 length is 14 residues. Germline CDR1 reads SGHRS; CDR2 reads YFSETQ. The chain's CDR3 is CASSLAGGTVGYTF. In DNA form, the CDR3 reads TGCGCCAGCAGCTTGGCTGGGGGAACCGTCGGCTACACCTTC.

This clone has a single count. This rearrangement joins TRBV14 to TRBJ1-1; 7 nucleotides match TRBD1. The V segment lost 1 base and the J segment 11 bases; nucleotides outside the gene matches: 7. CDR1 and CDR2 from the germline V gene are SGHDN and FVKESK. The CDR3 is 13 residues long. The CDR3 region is CASSQGLDRVAFF. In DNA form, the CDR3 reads TGTGCCAGCAGCCAAGGGCTTGACAGGGTTGCTTTCTTT. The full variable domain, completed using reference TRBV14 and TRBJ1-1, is EAGVTQFPSHSVIEKGQTVTLRCDPISGHDNLYWYRRVMGKEIKFLLHFVKESKQDESGMPNNRFLAERTGGTYSTLKVQPAELEDSGVYFCASSQGLDRVAFFGQGTRLTVV.

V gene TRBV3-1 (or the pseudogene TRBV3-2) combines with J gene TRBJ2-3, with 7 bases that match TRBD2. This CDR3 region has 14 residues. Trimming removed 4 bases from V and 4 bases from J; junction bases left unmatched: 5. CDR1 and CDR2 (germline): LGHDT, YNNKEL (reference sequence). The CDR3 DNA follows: TGTGCCAGCAGCCCCTGGGGGGGGGCAGATACGCAGTATTTT. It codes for CASSPWGGADTQYF.

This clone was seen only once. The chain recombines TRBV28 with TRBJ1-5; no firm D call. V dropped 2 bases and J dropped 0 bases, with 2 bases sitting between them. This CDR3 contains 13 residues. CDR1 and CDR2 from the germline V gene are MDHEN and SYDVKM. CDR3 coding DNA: TGTGCCAGCAGTTTAAATAGCAATCAGCCCCAGCATTTT. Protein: CASSLNSNQPQHF.

CDR3 sequence (DNA): TGTGCCAGCAGCTTAGCGGGGACGGTAGCAAAACTGTTTTTT. Amino acids: CASSLAGTVAKLFF. The chain recombines TRBV7-2 with TRBJ1-4, with D maybe TRBD1 (5 bases). The CDR3 consists of 14 residues. V lost 0 bases and J 10 bases, leaving 12 bases between the germline ends. Germline lookup yields CDR1 SGHTA and CDR2 FQGNSA.

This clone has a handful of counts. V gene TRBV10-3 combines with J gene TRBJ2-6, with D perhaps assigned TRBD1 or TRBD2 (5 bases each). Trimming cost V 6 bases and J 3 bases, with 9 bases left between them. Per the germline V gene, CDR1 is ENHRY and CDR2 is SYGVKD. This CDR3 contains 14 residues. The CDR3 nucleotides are TGTGCCATCAGGGGGGACGGTGGGGCCAACGTCCTGACTTTC. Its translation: CAIRGDGGANVLTF.

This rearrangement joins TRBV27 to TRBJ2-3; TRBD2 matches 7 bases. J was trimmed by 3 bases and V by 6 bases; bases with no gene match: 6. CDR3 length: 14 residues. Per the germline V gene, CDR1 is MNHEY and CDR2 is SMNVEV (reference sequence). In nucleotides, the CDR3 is TGTGCCAGCAGACCTAGCGGCAGTACAGATACGCAGTATTTT. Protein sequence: CASRPSGSTDTQYF.

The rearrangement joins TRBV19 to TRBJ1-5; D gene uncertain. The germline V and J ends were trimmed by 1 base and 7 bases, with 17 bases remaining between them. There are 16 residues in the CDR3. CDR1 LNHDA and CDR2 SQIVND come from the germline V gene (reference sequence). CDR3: CASSIGGSRVDQPQHF. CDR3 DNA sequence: TGTGCCAGTAGTATAGGCGGGTCAAGGGTAGACCAGCCCCAGCATTTT. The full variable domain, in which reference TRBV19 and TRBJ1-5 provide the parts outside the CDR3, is DGGITQSPKYLFRKEGQNVTLSCEQNLNHDAMYWYRQDPGQGLRLIYYSQIVNDFQKGDIAEGYSVSREKKESFPLTVTSAQKNPTAFYLCASSIGGSRVDQPQHFGDGTRLSIL.

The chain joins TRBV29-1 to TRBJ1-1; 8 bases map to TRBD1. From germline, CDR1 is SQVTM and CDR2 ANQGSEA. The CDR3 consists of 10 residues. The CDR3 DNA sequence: TGCAGTGCCGGGACAGGTTTTTTTTTCTTT. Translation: CSAGTGFFFF.

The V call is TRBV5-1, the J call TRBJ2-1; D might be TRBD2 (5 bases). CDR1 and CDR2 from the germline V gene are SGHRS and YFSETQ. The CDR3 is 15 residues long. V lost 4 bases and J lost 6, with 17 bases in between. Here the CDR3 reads CASSQRSGALNEQFF. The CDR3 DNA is TGCGCCAGCAGCCAACGAAGCGGAGCCCTCAATGAGCAGTTCTTC.

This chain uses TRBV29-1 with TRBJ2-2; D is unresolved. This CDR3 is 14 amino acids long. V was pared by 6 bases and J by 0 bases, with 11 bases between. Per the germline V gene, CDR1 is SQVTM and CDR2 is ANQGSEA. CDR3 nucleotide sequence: TGCAGCGTAGGTACCAGGACGAACACCGGGGAGCTGTTTTTT. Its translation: CSVGTRTNTGELFF.

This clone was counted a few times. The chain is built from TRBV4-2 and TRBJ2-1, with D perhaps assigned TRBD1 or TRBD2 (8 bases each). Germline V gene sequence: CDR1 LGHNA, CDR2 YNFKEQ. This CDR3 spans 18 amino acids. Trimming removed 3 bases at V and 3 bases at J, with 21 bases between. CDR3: CASSQGRGRLAGYNEQFF. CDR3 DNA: TGTGCCAGCAGCCAGGGCAGGGGGCGGCTAGCGGGCTACAATGAGCAGTTCTTC.

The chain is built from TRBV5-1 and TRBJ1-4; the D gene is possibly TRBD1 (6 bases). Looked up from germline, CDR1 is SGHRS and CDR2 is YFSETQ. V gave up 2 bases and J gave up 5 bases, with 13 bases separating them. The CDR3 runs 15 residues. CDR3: CASSFAPGANEKLFF. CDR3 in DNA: TGCGCCAGCAGCTTTGCGCCGGGGGCGAATGAAAAACTGTTTTTT.

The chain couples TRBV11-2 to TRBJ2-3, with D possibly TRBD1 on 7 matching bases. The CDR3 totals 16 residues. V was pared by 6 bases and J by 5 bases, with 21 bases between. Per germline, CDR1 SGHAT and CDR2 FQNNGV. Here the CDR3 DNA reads TGTGCCAGCAGTATACAGGGGCTCGGGGGTCAAGATACGCAGTATTTT. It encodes CASSIQGLGGQDTQYF.

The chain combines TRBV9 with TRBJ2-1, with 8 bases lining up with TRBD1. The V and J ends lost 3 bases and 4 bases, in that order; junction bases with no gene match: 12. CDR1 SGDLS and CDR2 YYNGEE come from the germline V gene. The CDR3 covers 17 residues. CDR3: CASSGPLSGQAYNEQFF. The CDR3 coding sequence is TGTGCCAGCAGCGGCCCTTTATCGGGACAGGCTTACAATGAGCAGTTCTTC.

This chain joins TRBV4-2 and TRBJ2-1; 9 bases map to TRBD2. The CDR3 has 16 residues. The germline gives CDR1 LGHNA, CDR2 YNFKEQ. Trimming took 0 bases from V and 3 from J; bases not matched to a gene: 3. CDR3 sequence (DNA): TGTGCCAGCAGCCAAGATCGCGGGAGGGACTACAATGAGCAGTTCTTC. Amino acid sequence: CASSQDRGRDYNEQFF.

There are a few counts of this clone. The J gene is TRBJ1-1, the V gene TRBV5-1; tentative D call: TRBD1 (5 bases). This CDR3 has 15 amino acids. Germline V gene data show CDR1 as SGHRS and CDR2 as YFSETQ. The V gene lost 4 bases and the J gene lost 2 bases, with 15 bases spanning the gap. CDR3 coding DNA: TGCGCCAGCAGCCTGGGACTGAGTACCAACACTGAAGCTTTCTTT. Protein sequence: CASSLGLSTNTEAFF.

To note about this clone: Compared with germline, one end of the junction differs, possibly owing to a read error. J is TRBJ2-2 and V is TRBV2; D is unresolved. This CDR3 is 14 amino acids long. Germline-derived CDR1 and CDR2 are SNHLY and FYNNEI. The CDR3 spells CASDRGTNTGELFF. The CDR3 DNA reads TGCGCCAGCGATCGCGGTACGAACACCGGGGAGCTGTTTTTT.